This T cell receptor beta chain was recovered during a study of tumor and adjacent non-tumor tissue in lung cancer. The germline gives CDR1 MDHEN, CDR2 SYDVKM. The V end lost 7 bases, the J end lost 9 bases, and 13 bases lay between the germline ends. The CDR3 totals 11 residues. A modified ARM-PCR protocol with three rounds of nested PCR amplified TCRbeta. One entry per CDR3 protein results from TCRdb running MiXCR on the multiplex PCR reads. The sample has some 100,000 distinct CDR3 sequences, about 63% seen once; the top ten hold 15% to 20%. The template was RNA from unsorted bulk tissue. The normal lung tissue was taken more than 3 cm from the tumor edge. This clonotype occurred many times.

This receptor was identified in a man in his 60s with non-small cell lung cancer. The sequenced sample was distant non-tumor lung tissue. The V call is TRBV28, the J call TRBJ2-7, with D uncertain. Written as DNA, the CDR3 is TGTGCCAGCACCTCGGTATTCGGGCAGTACTTC. Translated, it gives CASTSVFGQYF.